The 31 T cell receptor beta chains listed next were all sequenced from one sample in a study of long-term antiretroviral therapy in people with HIV. immunoSEQ v3.0 was run at survey level. The table came from immunoSEQ multiplex PCR; TCRdb's copy has only in-frame clones and leaves some out. The sample has around 28,000 clones; roughly 85% are singletons. Sequencing used unsorted PBMCs, obtained 2.3 years after starting antiretroviral therapy. The receptors shown here come from a middle-aged man with HIV.

This clone has just one count. This chain joins TRBV5-1 and TRBJ2-6; 8 bases line up with TRBD1. Trimming at V came to 4 bases and at J to 1 base, leaving 1 base not matched to a gene. The CDR3 sequence is 15 residues long. In germline, CDR1 is SGHRS, CDR2 YFSETQ. CDR3 region: CASSTGGSGANVLTF. Written as DNA, the CDR3 is TGCGCCAGCAGCACAGGGGGTTCTGGGGCCAACGTCCTGACTTTC.

The chain couples TRBV2 to TRBJ2-7, with D possibly being TRBD2 (6 bases). Germline V gives CDR1 SNHLY, CDR2 FYNNEI. V shed 3 bases and J shed 3 bases, with 15 bases lying between them. The length of the CDR3 is 15 residues. The CDR3 DNA reads TGTGCCAGCAGTGATGACCCGGGGGAGTTCTACGAGCAGTACTTC. Translation: CASSDDPGEFYEQYF. Combining the CDR3 with reference TRBV2 and TRBJ2-7 gives the whole variable domain EPEVTQTPSHQVTQMGQEVILRCVPISNHLYFYWYRQILGQKVEFLVSFYNNEISEKSEIFDDQFSVERPDGSNFTLKIRSTKLEDSAMYFCASSDDPGEFYEQYFGPGTRLTVT.

The V gene is TRBV5-1, the J gene TRBJ2-3; TRBD2 matches at 13 bases. The CDR3 length is 16 residues. V lost 4 bases, J lost 2 bases, and 4 bases stayed unmatched. Looked up from germline, CDR1 is SGHRS and CDR2 is YFSETQ. Here the CDR3 DNA reads TGCGCCAGCAGCCCGGGGACTAGCGGGACCACAGATACGCAGTATTTT. Translation gives CASSPGTSGTTDTQYF.

This clone came up once. The chain joins TRBV29-1 to TRBJ1-2, with TRBD1 identical over 9 bases. Germline V gene data show CDR1 as SQVTM and CDR2 as ANQGSEA. The CDR3 spans 14 residues. V lost 4 bases to trimming and J lost 6 bases; unmatched junction nucleotides: 9. The CDR3 DNA is TGCAGCGTTGTTATGGGACAGGGTATCAATGGCTACACCTTC. This gives the protein CSVVMGQGINGYTF.

V usage is TRBV4-2 and J usage is TRBJ1-2; D unclear. Germline CDR1 LGHNA, CDR2 YNFKEQ. This CDR3 has 15 amino acids. Trimming shortened V by 4 bases and J by 10 bases, and 22 bases separated the two germline ends. The DNA of the CDR3 is TGTGCCAGCAGCCCCCTTTTGGACCGGGATCTTGACTACACCTTC. This sequence encodes CASSPLLDRDLDYTF.

V usage is TRBV6-5 and J usage is TRBJ2-2; D is uncertain. Germline CDR1 MNHEY, CDR2 SVGAGI. V lost 6 bases and J 3 bases, leaving 2 bases between the germline ends. CDR3 length: 11 amino acids. DNA of the CDR3: TGTGCCAGCAGATACACCGGGGAGCTGTTTTTT. It encodes CASRYTGELFF.

The chain recombines TRBV5-6 with TRBJ2-5; 10 bases fit TRBD1. Germline CDR1 reads SGHDT; CDR2 reads YYEEEE. V was clipped by 2 bases and J by 1 base; unmatched bases: 11. CDR3 length: 18 amino acids. Written as DNA, the CDR3 is TGTGCCAGCAGCTTTGGGTACACATGGGACAGGGGCCAAGAGACCCAGTACTTC. This gives the protein CASSFGYTWDRGQETQYF. Variable domain in full (rest from reference TRBV5-6 and TRBJ2-5): DAGVTQSPTHLIKTRGQQVTLRCSPKSGHDTVSWYQQALGQGPQFIFQYYEEEERQRGNFPDRFSGHQFPNYSSELNVNALLLGDSALYLCASSFGYTWDRGQETQYFGPGTRLLVL.

The rearrangement uses TRBV4-1 and TRBJ2-5, with 9 bases lining up with TRBD1. The trim removed 1 base at V and 4 bases at J, leaving 7 bases unmatched. This CDR3 region has 16 residues. Germline V CDR1 and CDR2: MGHRA, YSYEKL. The CDR3 sequence: CASSQGPGQGRETQYF. In DNA form, the CDR3 reads TGCGCCAGCAGCCAAGGACCGGGACAGGGCCGAGAGACCCAGTACTTC.

This clone was picked up a small number of times. This rearrangement joins TRBV7-9 to TRBJ1-2; D call uncertain. Per the germline V gene, CDR1 is SEHNR and CDR2 is FQNEAQ (reference sequence). The CDR3 length is 13 residues. The V end was cut by 3 bases, the J end by 4 bases, with 9 bases between. The CDR3 sequence: CASSLTAFYGYTF. DNA of the CDR3: TGTGCCAGCAGCTTGACGGCTTTCTATGGCTACACCTTC.

CDR3 DNA sequence: TGTGCCAGCAGCTACCTAGGACAGGGGGCCGACGAGCAGTACTTC. This translates into CASSYLGQGADEQYF. V and J are TRBV7-8 and TRBJ2-7, with TRBD1 matching over 11 bases. Looked up from germline, CDR1 is SGHVS and CDR2 is FQNEAQ. The CDR3 extends over 15 amino acids. J lost 5 bases, V lost 4 bases, and 7 bases had no gene match.

Only one count was recorded for this clone. J is TRBJ1-2 and V is TRBV6-5; 9 bases align to TRBD1. The germline V gene encodes CDR1 MNHEY and CDR2 SVGAGI. CDR3 length: 13 amino acids. V dropped 4 bases and J dropped 4; count of bases not matched to a gene: 1. CDR3 DNA sequence: TGTGCCAGCAGTTCGGGACAGGGCTATGGCTACACCTTC. Its translation: CASSSGQGYGYTF.

The V and J genes are TRBV13 and TRBJ2-3, with 9 nucleotides matching TRBD2. The junction had 8 bases not matched to a gene; V was cut back by 2 bases and J by 5 bases. CDR1 and CDR2 (germline): PRHDT, FYEKMQ (reference sequence). The CDR3 runs to 16 residues. The CDR3 DNA reads TGTGCCAGCAGCTTACGGGCTAGCGGGACTAAAGATACGCAGTATTTT. It encodes CASSLRASGTKDTQYF.

The gene calls are TRBV7-9 and TRBJ1-4; D might be TRBD1 (5 bases). Trimming left V 3 bases short and J 7 bases short, with 12 bases between. CDR3 length: 14 amino acids. Germline V gene data show CDR1 as SEHNR and CDR2 as FQNEAQ (reference sequence). CDR3 in DNA: TGTGCCAGCAGCTTTCTCGGGGGACGTGAAAAACTGTTTTTT. Translating it yields CASSFLGGREKLFF. The whole variable domain, remainder taken from reference TRBV7-9 and TRBJ1-4, is DTGVSQNPRHKITKRGQNVTFRCDPISEHNRLYWYRQTLGQGPEFLTYFQNEAQLEKSRLLSDRFSAERPKGSFSTLEIQRTEQGDSAMYLCASSFLGGREKLFFGSGTQLSVL.

This CDR3 reads CASSERGRRNEQFF. The CDR3 DNA reads TGTGCCAGCAGCGAACGCGGACGGAGGAATGAGCAGTTCTTC. The gene calls are TRBV5-4 and TRBJ2-1; a possible D gene is TRBD2 (5 bases). The germline V gene encodes CDR1 SGHNT and CDR2 YYREEE (reference sequence). The CDR3 runs 14 residues. Trimming took 4 bases from V and 7 from J, leaving 15 bases between them.

This rearrangement joins TRBV9 to TRBJ2-2; 7 positions agree with TRBD1. The trim removed 3 bases at V and 0 bases at J, leaving 5 bases unmatched. There are 16 residues in the CDR3. Germline V gives CDR1 SGDLS, CDR2 YYNGEE. The CDR3 loop reads CASSAGQAPNTGELFF. In DNA, the CDR3 is TGTGCCAGCAGCGCCGGACAGGCACCGAACACCGGGGAGCTGTTTTTT.

The V and J genes are TRBV10-3 and TRBJ2-1; TRBD2 aligns across 8 bases. The germline CDR1 and CDR2 sequences are ENHRY and SYGVKD. V lost 6 bases and J lost 7; bases outside the gene matches: 11. There are 15 residues in the CDR3. The chain's CDR3 is CAISGGELPLNEQFF. DNA of the CDR3: TGTGCCATCAGCGGGGGGGAACTACCACTGAATGAGCAGTTCTTC.

The V gene is TRBV4-1, the J gene TRBJ2-7, with unresolved D. V was pared by 0 bases and J by 4 bases, with 13 bases between. CDR1 and CDR2 from the germline V gene are MGHRA and YSYEKL. CDR3 size: 15 residues. The DNA for the CDR3 is TGCGCCAGCAGCCAAGAGGGCAGCGTTACGTACGAGCAGTACTTC. Protein: CASSQEGSVTYEQYF.

This chain joins TRBV2 and TRBJ1-1, with D tentatively TRBD1 (5 bases). The CDR3 runs to 15 residues. In germline, CDR1 is SNHLY, CDR2 FYNNEI. V lost 5 bases, J lost 2 bases, and 15 bases lay in between. This chain's CDR3 is CASSTGSGPNTEAFF. DNA for the CDR3: TGTGCCAGCAGTACAGGATCTGGGCCAAACACTGAAGCTTTCTTT.

The V call is TRBV4-2, the J call TRBJ2-7; 10 nucleotides align to TRBD1. The CDR3 is made up of 15 amino acids. Trimming removed 3 bases from V and 7 bases from J; junction bases left unmatched: 9. Germline V gene sequence: CDR1 LGHNA, CDR2 YNFKEQ. The CDR3 region is CASSQAGTGDVEQYF. The CDR3 DNA reads TGTGCCAGCAGCCAGGCCGGGACAGGGGATGTAGAGCAGTACTTC.

This sequence joins TRBV5-1 and TRBJ2-1; 14 bases agree with TRBD2. This CDR3 is built from 15 residues. The germline CDR1 and CDR2 sequences are SGHRS and YFSETQ. V lost 4 bases to trimming and J lost 6 bases; unmatched junction nucleotides: 3. CDR3 loop: CASSTGLAGVNEQFF. CDR3 sequence (DNA): TGCGCCAGCAGCACGGGACTAGCGGGAGTCAATGAGCAGTTCTTC.

This clone has a single count. The chain links TRBV7-6 to TRBJ2-2, with D perhaps matching TRBD1 (5 bases). The CDR3 has 16 residues. Germline V lookup: CDR1 SGHVS, CDR2 FNYEAQ. Deletions cut 1 base from V and 0 bases from J, with 9 bases between. The CDR3: CASSLGQSPNTGELFF. DNA of the CDR3: TGTGCCAGCAGCTTAGGACAGTCCCCGAACACCGGGGAGCTGTTTTTT.

The chain is built from TRBV7-9 and TRBJ2-5; 7 bases agree with TRBD1. The CDR3 runs 17 residues. CDR1 is SEHNR, CDR2 FQNEAQ, per germline (reference sequence). With V trimmed by 1 base and J by 4 bases, 12 bases remained unmatched. The CDR3 region has the DNA TGTGCCAGCAGCTTAGGTGCCGGGACAGCAGGAAGAGAGACCCAGTACTTC. The encoded protein is CASSLGAGTAGRETQYF.

The chain combines TRBV11-2 with TRBJ1-1; D remains ambiguous. Germline V gene sequence: CDR1 SGHAT, CDR2 FQNNGV. The CDR3 is 12 residues long. V dropped 1 base and J dropped 4 bases, with 4 bases sitting between them. DNA of the CDR3: TGTGCCAGCAGCTTAGGTATCACTGAAGCTTTCTTT. This codes for CASSLGITEAFF.

The chain recombines TRBV9 with TRBJ2-1, with a weak D call TRBD1 (5 bases). The CDR3 sequence is 13 residues long. Germline V gene lookup returns CDR1 SGDLS and CDR2 YYNGEE. Trimming stripped 3 bases from V and 4 bases from J, with 8 bases between. The CDR3 DNA follows: TGTGCCAGCAGCGAGACAGTTTACAATGAGCAGTTCTTC. Residues: CASSETVYNEQFF.

The V gene is TRBV11-2, the J gene TRBJ1-2; D not certain. The V end was cut by 5 bases, the J end by 8 bases, with 21 bases between. The CDR3 is 15 residues long. Germline V gene lookup returns CDR1 SGHAT and CDR2 FQNNGV. CDR3 nucleotide sequence: TGTGCCAGCAGCATCCTGCCGGTGGGAGCGGAGGGCTACACCTTC. As protein: CASSILPVGAEGYTF. The full variable domain, in which reference TRBV11-2 and TRBJ1-2 provide the parts outside the CDR3, is EAGVAQSPRYKIIEKRQSVAFWCNPISGHATLYWYQQILGQGPKLLIQFQNNGVVDDSQLPKDRFSAERLKGVDSTLKIQPAKLEDSAVYLCASSILPVGAEGYTFGSGTRLTVV.

The chain is built from TRBV5-5 and TRBJ2-3, with D unresolved. The CDR3 is 14 residues long. Trimming cost V 5 bases and J 1 base, with 11 bases left between them. Germline CDR1 and CDR2: SGHKS and YYEKEE (reference sequence). CDR3 bases: TGTGCCAGCAGTCGGCTCACGGGCACAGATACGCAGTATTTT. It translates to CASSRLTGTDTQYF.

The rearrangement uses TRBV9 and TRBJ1-1, with TRBD1 matching 7 bases. The CDR3 covers 15 residues. V lost 4 bases, J lost 5 bases, and 11 bases stayed unmatched. Germline V CDR1 and CDR2: SGDLS, YYNGEE. The CDR3 bases are TGTGCCAGCAGCTACCTAGGGGGCTCGAAGACTGAAGCTTTCTTT. It yields the protein CASSYLGGSKTEAFF. Supplemented by reference TRBV9 and TRBJ1-1, the full variable domain reads DSGVTQTPKHLITATGQRVTLRCSPRSGDLSVYWYQQSLDQGLQFLIQYYNGEERAKGNILERFSAQQFPDLHSELNLSSLELGDSALYFCASSYLGGSKTEAFFGQGTRLTVV.

The chain is built from TRBV13 and TRBJ2-5, with 16 nucleotides matching TRBD2. This CDR3 spans 15 amino acids. V gave up 5 bases and J gave up 5 bases; unmatched junction bases: 2. Germline-derived CDR1 and CDR2 are PRHDT and FYEKMQ (reference sequence). This chain's CDR3 is CASSQGLAGGETQYF. The CDR3 DNA sequence: TGTGCCAGCAGCCAGGGACTAGCGGGAGGGGAGACCCAGTACTTC.

This chain uses TRBV6-5 with TRBJ1-1; no reliable D call. The CDR3 is 15 amino acids. Trimming stripped 1 base from V and 6 bases from J, with 15 bases between. Germline V lookup: CDR1 MNHEY, CDR2 SVGAGI. The CDR3 reads CASSYWKGRGAEAFF. CDR3 in DNA: TGTGCCAGCAGTTACTGGAAAGGAAGAGGCGCTGAAGCTTTCTTT.

The chain recombines TRBV11-2 with TRBJ2-7, with TRBD2 matching 11 bases. Germline CDR1 SGHAT, CDR2 FQNNGV. The CDR3 is 16 amino acids. V gave up 4 bases and J gave up 3 bases; unmatched junction bases: 8. CDR3 amino acids: CASSSLLAGGFYEQYF. The CDR3 region has the DNA TGTGCCAGCAGCTCCCTTTTAGCGGGAGGGTTCTACGAGCAGTACTTC.

The chain employs TRBV13 and TRBJ1-5; a weak D match, TRBD1 (6 bases). Trimming cost V 3 bases and J 7 bases, with 10 bases left between them. Germline values: CDR1 PRHDT, CDR2 FYEKMQ (reference sequence). CDR3 length: 13 amino acids. In nucleotides, the CDR3 is TGTGCCAGCAGCTTCTCAGGGGCCCAGCCCCAGCATTTT. Protein product: CASSFSGAQPQHF.